This entry describes one T cell receptor (beta chain). The sample comes from a study of response to subunit inactivated influenza vaccine. TCRdb re-derived calls from the RT-PCR reads in MiXCR, one entry per CDR3 protein. The repertoire consists of a few hundred thousand distinct CDR3 sequences, with 10% to 12% occurring once and the leading ten covering about 11%. V was shortened by 2 bases and J by 3 bases, with 8 bases between the two germline ends. CDR1 and CDR2 from the germline V gene are ENHRY and SYGVKD. The CDR3 covers 13 residues. These data were also reused for a study on T cells expressing NK-cell markers. From that second work: A 5'RACE template switching approach incorporating UMIs was used to make TCR beta cDNA. Sorting was restricted to alpha-beta TCR T cells by an anti-gamma-delta TCR antibody in several experiments. Several of the donors carried dominant NKG2C+ clonotypes that took up roughly 1.0-8% of their CD8+ T cells. Several donors showed these clonotypes also leading the CD3+CD56-NKG2C+ fraction.

This receptor was identified in a man aged 45-65 years who received an inactivated influenza vaccine. This rearrangement joins TRBV10-3 to TRBJ2-7, with D possibly being TRBD1 or TRBD2 (5 bases each). This sample comprised PBMCs from blood, obtained on the day of vaccination. The CDR3 nucleotides are TGTGCCATCAGTGAGGAGAGGGGCTACGAGCAGTACTTC. Translating gives CAISEERGYEQYF.